The 26 T cell receptor beta chains listed next were all sequenced from one sample in a study of PD-L1 blockade in urothelial cancer. Regarding time point: pretreatment peripheral blood. Clones were read by immunoSEQ multiplex PCR, and TCRdb kept only the in-frame ones, dropping some. The sample contains 85,000 to 90,000 clones, more than 75% of which appear only once. The sequences come from PBMCs, collected around atezolizumab (anti-PD-L1) treatment. Source of these receptors: a man in his fifties or sixties with urothelial cancer.

V usage is TRBV5-1 and J usage is TRBJ1-1, with TRBD1 matching over 8 bases. Per germline, CDR1 SGHRS and CDR2 YFSETQ. The CDR3 totals 17 residues. V dropped 4 bases and J dropped 3; count of bases not matched to a gene: 14. The DNA of the CDR3 is TGCGCCAGCAGCCCCGTGGGCAGGGGGCTTTTGTACACTGAAGCTTTCTTT. This codes for CASSPVGRGLLYTEAFF.

The chain couples TRBV28 to TRBJ2-7; 10 bases are shared with TRBD2. The CDR3 loop spans 13 amino acids. Germline lookup yields CDR1 MDHEN and CDR2 SYDVKM. The trim removed 6 bases at V and 9 bases at J, leaving 8 bases unmatched. The chain's CDR3 is CASRASGGLGQYF. CDR3 nucleotides: TGTGCCAGCAGAGCTAGCGGGGGACTTGGGCAGTACTTC.

V usage is TRBV29-1 and J usage is TRBJ2-3; D might be TRBD2 (6 bases). This CDR3 contains 15 residues. The germline V and J ends were trimmed by 1 base and 0 bases, with 11 bases remaining between them. In germline, CDR1 is SQVTM, CDR2 ANQGSEA. The CDR3 bases are TGCAGCGTTGAAGCTCTAGCGTATAGCACAGATACGCAGTATTTT. This encodes CSVEALAYSTDTQYF.

In nucleotides, the CDR3 is TGTGCCAGCAGCTTAGAGAGCGGGAGGACGGAGCTGTTTTTT. Translation gives CASSLESGRTELFF. The chain links TRBV11-1 to TRBJ2-2, with 9 bases aligning to TRBD2. V lost 1 base, J lost 10 bases, and 4 bases stayed unmatched. Germline V gene data show CDR1 as SGHAT and CDR2 as FQDESV (reference sequence). This CDR3 is built from 14 residues.

The J gene is TRBJ2-7, the V gene TRBV27; weak D call: TRBD2 (6 bases). CDR3 length: 14 amino acids. From germline, CDR1 is MNHEY and CDR2 SMNVEV (reference sequence). V lost 0 bases, J lost 3 bases, and 9 bases lay in between. The CDR3 sequence: CASSLSGLGYEQYF. CDR3 nucleotides: TGTGCCAGCAGTTTATCGGGACTTGGCTACGAGCAGTACTTC.

J is TRBJ1-2 and V is TRBV27; possible D gene TRBD1, 5 bases. The CDR3 contains 13 residues. CDR1 is MNHEY, CDR2 SMNVEV, per germline (reference sequence). The germline V and J ends were trimmed by 2 bases and 4 bases, with 8 bases remaining between them. Here the CDR3 DNA reads TGTGCCAGCAGTTTAGACAGCTCCTATGGCTACACCTTC. It translates to CASSLDSSYGYTF.

The chain couples TRBV11-3 to TRBJ2-3; the match to TRBD2 covers 7 bases. Germline-derived CDR1 and CDR2 are SGHNT and YENEEA. The CDR3 covers 15 residues. V dropped 5 bases and J dropped 2; count of bases not matched to a gene: 7. The CDR3 is CASSPSGTITDTQYF. The DNA for the CDR3 is TGTGCCAGCAGCCCCTCCGGGACTATCACAGATACGCAGTATTTT.

The genes are TRBV18 and TRBJ2-1; D possibly corresponds to TRBD2 (6 bases). Trimming took 1 base from V and 3 from J, leaving 13 bases between them. The CDR3 contains 16 residues. Germline CDR1 KGHSH, CDR2 LQKENI. CDR3 loop: CASSPQGGPFYNEQFF. The CDR3 coding sequence is TGTGCCAGCTCACCACAGGGAGGACCCTTCTACAATGAGCAGTTCTTC.

The V gene is TRBV19, the J gene TRBJ1-5; 8 nucleotides align to TRBD1. Germline CDR1 LNHDA, CDR2 SQIVND (reference sequence). This CDR3 is 17 amino acids long. V shed 6 bases, J shed 0 bases, and the junction held 10 bases outside the gene matches. CDR3 DNA: TGTGCCAGTAGCCCCGACAGGGGTGGGCATAGCAATCAGCCCCAGCATTTT. Protein product: CASSPDRGGHSNQPQHF. Looking up the rest from reference TRBV19 and TRBJ1-5 gives the full variable domain: DGGITQSPKYLFRKEGQNVTLSCEQNLNHDAMYWYRQDPGQGLRLIYYSQIVNDFQKGDIAEGYSVSREKKESFPLTVTSAQKNPTAFYLCASSPDRGGHSNQPQHFGDGTRLSIL.

This clone appeared a few times. V is TRBV9 and J is TRBJ2-5; 9 bases align to TRBD2. Trimming cost V 4 bases and J 5 bases; bases outside gene matches: 9. The CDR3 has 15 residues. The germline gives CDR1 SGDLS, CDR2 YYNGEE. The DNA of the CDR3 is TGTGCCAGCAGCCTTCTCAGCGGGAGGTTGGAGACCCAGTACTTC. Its translation: CASSLLSGRLETQYF.

This sequence joins TRBV27 and TRBJ1-5; D is undetermined. Germline CDR1 and CDR2: MNHEY and SMNVEV (reference sequence). The CDR3 covers 16 residues. The V and J ends lost 1 base and 3 bases respectively, with 13 bases between them. CDR3 coding DNA: TGTGCCAGCAGTTTATTGTCAGGTGCCCTCAATCAGCCCCAGCATTTT. This codes for CASSLLSGALNQPQHF.

This clone was counted a single time. The chain has TRBV6-6 and TRBJ1-1; no clear D. V dropped 7 bases and J dropped 4 bases, with 7 bases sitting between them. The CDR3 contains 11 residues. CDR1 and CDR2 (germline): MNHNY, SVGAGI (reference sequence). In DNA form, the CDR3 reads TGTGCCAGCAATCTTCTCACTGAAGCTTTCTTT. Translated, it gives CASNLLTEAFF.

The chain couples TRBV5-1 to TRBJ1-1; possible D gene TRBD1, 5 bases. CDR3 length equals 13 residues. Germline V gene sequence: CDR1 SGHRS, CDR2 YFSETQ. V was cut by 5 bases and J by 3 bases, with 11 bases left in between. CDR3 DNA: TGCGCCAGCAGGGAACAGGCAGACACTGAAGCTTTCTTT. This gives the protein CASREQADTEAFF.

This chain connects TRBV6-1 to TRBJ2-5; 12 nucleotides agree with TRBD2. Per germline, CDR1 MNHNS and CDR2 SASEGT. The length of the CDR3 is 16 residues. V gave up 4 bases and J gave up 5 bases; unmatched junction bases: 8. CDR3 in DNA: TGTGCCAGCAGTGCAAGGCTAGCGGGGGGGGTTGAGACCCAGTACTTC. This sequence encodes CASSARLAGGVETQYF.

The V call is TRBV5-4, the J call TRBJ2-7; D not resolved. Germline V gives CDR1 SGHNT, CDR2 YYREEE (reference sequence). V was clipped by 2 bases and J by 2 bases, with 14 bases between them. The CDR3 covers 15 residues. The CDR3 region is CASSFGLAQAYEQYF. In DNA form, the CDR3 reads TGTGCCAGCAGCTTTGGCCTCGCGCAGGCCTACGAGCAGTACTTC.

Written as DNA, the CDR3 is TGTGCCAGCAGCTTAAATACGGTGGGAAACACCATATATTTT. Protein sequence: CASSLNTVGNTIYF. The V and J genes are TRBV11-2 and TRBJ1-3, with unresolved D. CDR3 length: 14 amino acids. The germline V gene has CDR1 SGHAT and CDR2 FQNNGV. V was shortened by 2 bases and J by 4 bases, with 9 bases between the two germline ends.

The rearrangement joins TRBV27 to TRBJ2-5; 9 bases align to TRBD1. The germline gives CDR1 MNHEY, CDR2 SMNVEV (reference sequence). CDR3 size: 15 residues. V was clipped by 4 bases and J by 5 bases; unmatched bases: 8. CDR3 nucleotide sequence: TGTGCCAGCAGTTGGGGACAGGGTGATGTGGAGACCCAGTACTTC. It encodes CASSWGQGDVETQYF.

The chain is built from TRBV7-2 and TRBJ1-5, with 7 bases identical to TRBD1. The CDR3 has 15 residues. Trimming cost V 0 bases and J 2 bases; bases outside gene matches: 1. Per germline, CDR1 SGHTA and CDR2 FQGNSA. CDR3 protein: CASSLAGGGNQPQHF. The CDR3 DNA reads TGTGCCAGCAGCTTAGCAGGGGGCGGCAATCAGCCCCAGCATTTT.

The CDR3 nucleotides read TGTGCCAGCAGCTTGGACAGAAACATTCAGTACTTC. Amino acids: CASSLDRNIQYF. This chain uses TRBV11-2 with TRBJ2-4; a weak D match, TRBD1 (6 bases). Germline CDR1 SGHAT, CDR2 FQNNGV. This CDR3 spans 12 amino acids. V lost 3 bases to trimming and J lost 6 bases, with 6 bases between them.

V usage is TRBV2 and J usage is TRBJ2-7; maybe TRBD2 (6 bases). The CDR3 spans 15 residues. The germline gives CDR1 SNHLY, CDR2 FYNNEI. Trimming took off 4 bases at V and 4 bases at J, with 17 bases between the two ends. The CDR3 sequence is CASSVGLASGYEQYF. In DNA form, the CDR3 reads TGTGCCAGCAGTGTCGGCCTAGCGTCGGGATACGAGCAGTACTTC. The whole variable domain, filled in from reference TRBV2 and TRBJ2-7, reads EPEVTQTPSHQVTQMGQEVILRCVPISNHLYFYWYRQILGQKVEFLVSFYNNEISEKSEIFDDQFSVERPDGSNFTLKIRSTKLEDSAMYFCASSVGLASGYEQYFGPGTRLTVT.

The V and J genes are TRBV7-2 and TRBJ2-6, with 8 bases that match TRBD1. The J segment lost 0 bases and the V segment lost 5 bases, leaving 6 bases of the junction unmatched. The length of the CDR3 is 17 residues. Germline CDR1 SGHTA, CDR2 FQGNSA. The CDR3 sequence: CASSLRQGNSGANVLTF. The CDR3 nucleotides read TGTGCCAGCAGCCTAAGACAGGGGAACTCTGGGGCCAACGTCCTGACTTTC.

This sequence joins TRBV30 and TRBJ2-3; TRBD2 agrees at 14 bases. The CDR3 is made up of 18 amino acids. Germline V gene lookup returns CDR1 GTSNPN and CDR2 SVGIG (reference sequence). With 1 base clipped from V and 1 base from J, the junction kept 7 bases outside the gene matches. The CDR3 loop reads CAWSAGTSGSMGTDTQYF. CDR3 nucleotide sequence: TGTGCCTGGAGTGCCGGGACTAGCGGGAGTATGGGCACAGATACGCAGTATTTT. The variable domain in full, completed from reference TRBV30 and TRBJ2-3, reads SQTIHQWPATLVQPVGSPLSLECTVEGTSNPNLYWYRQAAGRGLQLLFYSVGIGQISSEVPQNLSASRPQDRQFILSSKKLLLSDSGFYLCAWSAGTSGSMGTDTQYFGPGTRLTVL.

The chain combines TRBV2 with TRBJ2-5; 8 bases are shared with TRBD1. J gave up 5 bases and V 4 bases, and 9 bases lay outside the gene matches. CDR3 length: 15 residues. CDR1 is SNHLY and CDR2 is FYNNEI in the germline V gene. DNA of the CDR3: TGTGCCAGCAGTGTAACGCAGGGGGCGGATGAGACCCAGTACTTC. Its protein is CASSVTQGADETQYF.

The chain uses TRBV5-1 and TRBJ2-2; no clear D. Germline CDR1 and CDR2: SGHRS and YFSETQ. This CDR3 is built from 14 residues. The V and J ends lost 2 bases and 0 bases respectively, with 5 bases between them. The CDR3 DNA is TGCGCCAGCAGCTTTACAGCGAACACCGGGGAGCTGTTTTTT. It is translated as CASSFTANTGELFF. The whole variable domain, remainder taken from reference TRBV5-1 and TRBJ2-2, is KAGVTQTPRYLIKTRGQQVTLSCSPISGHRSVSWYQQTPGQGLQFLFEYFSETQRNKGNFPGRFSGRQFSNSRSEMNVSTLELGDSALYLCASSFTANTGELFFGEGSRLTVL.

The CDR3 spells CASSYSRGGDGYTF. The CDR3 DNA reads TGTGCCAGCAGTTACTCGAGGGGGGGAGATGGCTACACCTTC. The chain recombines TRBV6-5 with TRBJ1-2; tentative D call: TRBD1 (6 bases). This CDR3 region has 14 residues. Trimming left V 0 bases short and J 6 bases short, with 11 bases between. In germline, CDR1 is MNHEY, CDR2 SVGAGI.

This rearrangement joins TRBV5-1 to TRBJ2-1; 8 bases fit TRBD2. The V gene end was trimmed by 0 bases and the J gene end by 5 bases; junction bases not matched to a gene: 10. Germline loops: CDR1 SGHRS, CDR2 YFSETQ. This CDR3 contains 17 residues. This CDR3 reads CASSLGSTIAGHNEQFF. CDR3 sequence (DNA): TGCGCCAGCAGCTTGGGCTCCACTATAGCGGGACACAATGAGCAGTTCTTC.